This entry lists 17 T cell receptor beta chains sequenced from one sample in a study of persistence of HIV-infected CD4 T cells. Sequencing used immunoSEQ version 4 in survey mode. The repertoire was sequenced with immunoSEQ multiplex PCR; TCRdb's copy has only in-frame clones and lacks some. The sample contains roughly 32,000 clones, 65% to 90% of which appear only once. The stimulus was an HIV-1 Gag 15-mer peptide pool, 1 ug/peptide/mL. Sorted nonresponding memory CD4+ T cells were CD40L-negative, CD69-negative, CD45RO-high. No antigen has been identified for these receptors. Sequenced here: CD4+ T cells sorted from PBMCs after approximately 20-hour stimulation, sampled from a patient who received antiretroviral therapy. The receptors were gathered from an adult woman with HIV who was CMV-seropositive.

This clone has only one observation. The CDR3 here is CASSEAGVSGYTF. The CDR3 region has the DNA TGTGCCAGCAGCGAGGCGGGTGTCTCTGGCTACACCTTC. The rearrangement joins TRBV7-2 to TRBJ1-2; D not certain. The ends were cut back, 5 bases at V and 7 bases at J, with 14 bases in the middle. The CDR3 is made up of 13 amino acids. Germline CDR1 reads SGHTA; CDR2 reads FQGNSA.

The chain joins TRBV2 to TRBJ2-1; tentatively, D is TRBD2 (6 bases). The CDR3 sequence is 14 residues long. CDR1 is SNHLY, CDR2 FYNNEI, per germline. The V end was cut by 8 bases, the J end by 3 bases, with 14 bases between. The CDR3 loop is CASGGRQGYNEQFF. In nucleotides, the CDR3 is TGTGCCAGCGGGGGGAGGCAGGGCTACAATGAGCAGTTCTTC.

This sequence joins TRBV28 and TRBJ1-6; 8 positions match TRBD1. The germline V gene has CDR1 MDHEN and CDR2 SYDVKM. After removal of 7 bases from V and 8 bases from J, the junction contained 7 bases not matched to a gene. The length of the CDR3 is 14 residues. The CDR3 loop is CASKTGGSDSPLHF. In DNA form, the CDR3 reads TGTGCCAGCAAAACAGGGGGGTCAGATTCACCCCTCCACTTT. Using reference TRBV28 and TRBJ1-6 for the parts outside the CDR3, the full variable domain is DVKVTQSSRYLVKRTGEKVFLECVQDMDHENMFWYRQDPGLGLRLIYFSYDVKMKEKGDIPEGYSVSREKKERFSLILESASTNQTSMYLCASKTGGSDSPLHFGNGTRLTVT.

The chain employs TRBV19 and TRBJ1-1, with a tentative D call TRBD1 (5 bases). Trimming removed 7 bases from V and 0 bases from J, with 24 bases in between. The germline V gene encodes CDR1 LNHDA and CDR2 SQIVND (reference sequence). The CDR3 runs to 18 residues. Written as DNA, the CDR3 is TGTGCCAGTAAAAGGGCCGGTACAGGCGCACAATTGAACACTGAAGCTTTCTTT. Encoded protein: CASKRAGTGAQLNTEAFF.

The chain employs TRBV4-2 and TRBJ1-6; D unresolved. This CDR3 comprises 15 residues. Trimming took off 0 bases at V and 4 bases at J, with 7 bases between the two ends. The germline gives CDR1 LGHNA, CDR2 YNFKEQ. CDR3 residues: CASSQDRGYNSPLHF. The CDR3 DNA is TGTGCCAGCAGCCAAGATCGGGGTTATAATTCACCCCTCCACTTT.

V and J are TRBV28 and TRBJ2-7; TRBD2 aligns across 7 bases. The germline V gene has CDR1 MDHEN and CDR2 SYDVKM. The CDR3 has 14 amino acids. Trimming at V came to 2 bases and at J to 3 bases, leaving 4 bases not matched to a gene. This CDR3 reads CASSLGGGSYEQYF. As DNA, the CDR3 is TGTGCCAGCAGTTTAGGGGGAGGGAGCTACGAGCAGTACTTC.

The CDR3 loop is CASSLYSPNTGELFF. In DNA form, the CDR3 reads TGTGCCAGCAGCTTATACAGCCCGAACACCGGGGAGCTGTTTTTT. The gene calls are TRBV7-2 and TRBJ2-2; D unresolved. The CDR3 runs 15 residues. Germline values: CDR1 SGHTA, CDR2 FQGNSA. Between the trimmed V and J ends, which lost 2 bases and 0 bases, there was a span of 7 bases.

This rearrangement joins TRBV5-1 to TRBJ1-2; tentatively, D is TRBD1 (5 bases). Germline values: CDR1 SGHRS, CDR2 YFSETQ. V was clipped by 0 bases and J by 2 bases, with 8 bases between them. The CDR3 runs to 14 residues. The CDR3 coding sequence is TGCGCCAGCAGCTTGGGGGGGTCAAACTATGGCTACACCTTC. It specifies CASSLGGSNYGYTF.

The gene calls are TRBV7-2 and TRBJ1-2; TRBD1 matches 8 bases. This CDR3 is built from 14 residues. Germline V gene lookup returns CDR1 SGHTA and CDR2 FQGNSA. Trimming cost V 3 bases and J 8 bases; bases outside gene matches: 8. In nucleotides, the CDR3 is TGTGCCAGCAGCTTTCAGGGGGCACTGGGCGGCTACACCTTC. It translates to CASSFQGALGGYTF.

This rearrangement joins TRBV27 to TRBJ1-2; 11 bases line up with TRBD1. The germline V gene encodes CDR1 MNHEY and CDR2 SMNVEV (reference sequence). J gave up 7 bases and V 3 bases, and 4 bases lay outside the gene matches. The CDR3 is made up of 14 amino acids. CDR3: CASSFGTGGSGYTF. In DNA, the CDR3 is TGTGCCAGCAGTTTCGGGACAGGGGGTTCTGGCTACACCTTC.

This CDR3 reads CASSSERDSYNEQFF. The CDR3 coding sequence is TGCGCCAGCAGCTCTGAGCGGGACTCCTACAATGAGCAGTTCTTC. The chain employs TRBV5-1 and TRBJ2-1; 7 bases are shared with TRBD2. CDR3 length: 15 residues. The germline V gene has CDR1 SGHRS and CDR2 YFSETQ. The ends lost 3 bases at V and 0 bases at J; junction bases unmatched: 3.

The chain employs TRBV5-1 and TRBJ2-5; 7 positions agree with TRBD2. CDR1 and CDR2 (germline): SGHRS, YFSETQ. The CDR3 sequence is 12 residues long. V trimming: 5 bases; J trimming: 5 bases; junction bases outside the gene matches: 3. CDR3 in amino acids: CASRRESETQYF. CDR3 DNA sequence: TGCGCCAGCAGGCGGGAGTCCGAGACCCAGTACTTC.

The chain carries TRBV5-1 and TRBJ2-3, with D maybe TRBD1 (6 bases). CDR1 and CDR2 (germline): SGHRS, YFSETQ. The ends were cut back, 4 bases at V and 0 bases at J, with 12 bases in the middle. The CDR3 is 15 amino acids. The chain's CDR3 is CASSPGDTSTDTQYF. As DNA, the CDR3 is TGCGCCAGCAGCCCTGGGGACACGAGCACAGATACGCAGTATTTT.

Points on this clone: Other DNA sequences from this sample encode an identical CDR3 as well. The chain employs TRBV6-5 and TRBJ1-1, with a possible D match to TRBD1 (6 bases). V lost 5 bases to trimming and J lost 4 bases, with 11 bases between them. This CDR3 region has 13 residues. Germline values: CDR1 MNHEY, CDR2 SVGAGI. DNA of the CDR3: TGTGCCAGCAGTACGGGGGGGCCCACTGAAGCTTTCTTT. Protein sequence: CASSTGGPTEAFF.

In DNA, the CDR3 is TGTGCCAGTAGTATAGATCTTCGCAGTTCCTTGGTCTATGGCTACACCTTC. Protein product: CASSIDLRSSLVYGYTF. V gene TRBV19 combines with J gene TRBJ1-2, with D unclear. This CDR3 spans 17 amino acids. V was shortened by 0 bases and J by 4 bases, with 18 bases between the two germline ends. In germline, CDR1 is LNHDA, CDR2 SQIVND (reference sequence).

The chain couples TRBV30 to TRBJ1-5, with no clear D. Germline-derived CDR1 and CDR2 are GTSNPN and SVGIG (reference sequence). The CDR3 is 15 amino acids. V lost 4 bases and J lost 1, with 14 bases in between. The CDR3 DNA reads TGTGCCTGGAAGATAAAAGGGATAAGCAATCAGCCCCAGCATTTT. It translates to CAWKIKGISNQPQHF. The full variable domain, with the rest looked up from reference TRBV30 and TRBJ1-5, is SQTIHQWPATLVQPVGSPLSLECTVEGTSNPNLYWYRQAAGRGLQLLFYSVGIGQISSEVPQNLSASRPQDRQFILSSKKLLLSDSGFYLCAWKIKGISNQPQHFGDGTRLSIL.

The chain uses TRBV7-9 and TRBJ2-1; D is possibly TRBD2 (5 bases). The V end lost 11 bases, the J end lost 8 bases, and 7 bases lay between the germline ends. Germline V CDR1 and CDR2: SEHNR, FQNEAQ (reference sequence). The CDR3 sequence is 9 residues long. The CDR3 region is CAGGYEQFF. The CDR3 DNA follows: TGTGCCGGAGGCTATGAGCAGTTCTTC.